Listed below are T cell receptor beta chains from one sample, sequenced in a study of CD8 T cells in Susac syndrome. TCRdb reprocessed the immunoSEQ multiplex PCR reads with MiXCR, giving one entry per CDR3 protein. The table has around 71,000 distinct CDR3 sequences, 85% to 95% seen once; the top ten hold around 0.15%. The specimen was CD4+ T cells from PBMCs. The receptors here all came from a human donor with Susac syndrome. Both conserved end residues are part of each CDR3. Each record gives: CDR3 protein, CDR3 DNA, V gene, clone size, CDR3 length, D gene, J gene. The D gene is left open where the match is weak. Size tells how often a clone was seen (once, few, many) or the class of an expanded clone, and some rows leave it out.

CASSRTRENLLFGYTF TGTGCCAGTAGCCGGACAAGGGAAAATCTGCTATTTGGCTACACCTTC TRBV19 . 16 . TRBJ1-2
CASSRPISRDRRYEQYF TGTGCCAGCAGCCGACCTATAAGCCGGGACAGGCGCTACGAGCAGTACTTC TRBV6-1 . 17 TRBD1 TRBJ2-7
CASSSPWTGINTEAFF TGTGCCAGCAGTTCCCCCTGGACAGGGATTAACACTGAAGCTTTCTTT TRBV6-2/TRBV6-3 . 16 TRBD1 TRBJ1-1
CASSPGQGAGELFF TGTGCCAGCAGCCCTGGGCAGGGCGCCGGGGAGCTGTTTTTT TRBV5-6 . 14 . TRBJ2-2
CSVANLAVSTDTQYF TGCAGCGTAGCAAATCTAGCGGTTAGCACAGATACGCAGTATTTT TRBV29-1 . 15 TRBD2 TRBJ2-3
CASSLTGVTEAFF TGTGCCAGCAGCTTGACAGGGGTCACTGAAGCTTTCTTT TRBV28 few 13 TRBD1 TRBJ1-1
CSVLTGASGYTF TGCAGCGTCCTAACAGGGGCTAGTGGCTACACCTTC TRBV29-1 . 12 TRBD1 TRBJ1-2
CASSPDRAVYGYTF TGTGCCAGCTCACCCGACAGGGCCGTCTATGGCTACACCTTC TRBV18 . 14 TRBD1 TRBJ1-2
CASSYTNLLTETGANVLTF TGTGCCAGCAGTTACACAAACCTACTGACAGAAACTGGGGCCAACGTCCTGACTTTC TRBV6-5 . 19 . TRBJ2-6
CSARGRRNSPLHF TGCAGTGCTAGAGGACGGAGAAATTCACCCCTCCACTTT TRBV20-1 . 13 . TRBJ1-6
CSVAGYEQFF TGCAGCGTGGCCGGATATGAGCAGTTCTTC TRBV29-1 . 10 . TRBJ2-1
CSVATVINTGELFF TGCAGCGTTGCGACCGTAATCAACACCGGGGAGCTGTTTTTT TRBV29-1 . 14 . TRBJ2-2